The 8 T cell receptor beta chains listed next were all sequenced from one sample in a study of radiotherapy plus CTLA-4 blockade in lung cancer. Method: immunoSEQ multiplex PCR; TCRdb's copy keeps in-frame clones and lacks some. Of approximately 81,000 clones listed, around 81% are singletons. Sequencing was performed on peripheral blood, taken from a patient treated with radiotherapy plus ipilimumab. These TCRs come from a human donor with non-small cell lung cancer who had a partial response to radiotherapy plus ipilimumab. Some clones in this sample may be carry-over from other donors' samples.

The chain carries TRBV12-5 and TRBJ2-3, with TRBD1 identical over 8 bases. Trimming removed 1 base from V and 0 bases from J; junction bases left unmatched: 0. Germline CDR1 reads LGHNT; CDR2 reads FRNRAP. The CDR3 is 15 residues long. CDR3 nucleotides: TGTGCTAGTGGTTTGGGGACAGGGAGCACAGATACGCAGTATTTT. Protein: CASGLGTGSTDTQYF.

The J gene is TRBJ1-1, the V gene TRBV7-2; a weak D match, TRBD1 (5 bases). The germline CDR1 and CDR2 sequences are SGHTA and FQGNSA. The CDR3 runs to 13 residues. The germline V and J ends were trimmed by 1 base and 5 bases, with 8 bases remaining between them. CDR3 sequence: CASSLGGGTEAFF. DNA for the CDR3: TGTGCCAGCAGCTTAGGCGGGGGGACTGAAGCTTTCTTT.

The V and J genes are TRBV7-2 and TRBJ1-2; perhaps TRBD1 as D (5 bases). V lost 5 bases to trimming and J lost 3 bases, with 16 bases between them. This CDR3 contains 15 residues. CDR1 is SGHTA and CDR2 is FQGNSA in the germline V gene. Here the CDR3 reads CASSQGVPLYYGYTF. CDR3 DNA: TGTGCCAGCAGCCAAGGGGTTCCCTTATACTATGGCTACACCTTC.

This clone was seen only a few times. The CDR3 spells CASSKGVLDTLSNQPQHF. The CDR3 DNA sequence: TGTGCCAGCAGCAAAGGGGTCCTGGACACTCTTAGCAATCAGCCCCAGCATTTT. The gene calls are TRBV7-8 and TRBJ1-5; maybe TRBD1 (5 bases). The CDR3 covers 18 residues. The ends were cut back, 5 bases at V and 0 bases at J, with 20 bases in the middle. Germline values: CDR1 SGHVS, CDR2 FQNEAQ.

Here the CDR3 reads CASTSRHRGYTF. The CDR3 bases are TGTGCCAGCACCTCTCGTCACAGGGGCTACACCTTC. The V gene is TRBV28, the J gene TRBJ1-2; weak D call: TRBD1 (5 bases). The CDR3 consists of 12 residues. Germline V CDR1 and CDR2: MDHEN, SYDVKM. V shed 7 bases and J shed 8 bases, with 14 bases lying between them.

The chain uses TRBV19 and TRBJ2-7; 11 bases match TRBD2. V shed 10 bases and J 1 base; nucleotides not matched to a gene: 3. The germline CDR1 and CDR2 sequences are LNHDA and SQIVND (reference sequence). This CDR3 has 13 residues. CDR3 amino acids: CATGTSGSYEQYF. The CDR3 nucleotides read TGTGCCACGGGGACTAGCGGATCCTACGAGCAGTACTTC.

V usage is TRBV4-1 and J usage is TRBJ2-5; the match to TRBD2 covers 10 bases. Trimming removed 0 bases from V and 2 bases from J; junction bases left unmatched: 3. The CDR3 contains 16 residues. Germline V gene lookup returns CDR1 MGHRA and CDR2 YSYEKL. CDR3 loop: CASSQERSGRQETQYF. CDR3 nucleotides: TGCGCCAGCAGCCAAGAGCGTAGCGGGAGGCAAGAGACCCAGTACTTC.

The rearrangement uses TRBV5-1 and TRBJ1-2; 9 bases match TRBD1. This CDR3 has 16 residues. V lost 0 bases and J lost 9; bases outside the gene matches: 12. Per the germline V gene, CDR1 is SGHRS and CDR2 is YFSETQ. The CDR3 loop reads CASSLDLGQGARSYTF. The CDR3 coding sequence is TGCGCCAGCAGCTTGGACTTGGGACAGGGTGCGAGGAGCTACACCTTC. Complete variable domain (other parts from reference TRBV5-1 and TRBJ1-2): KAGVTQTPRYLIKTRGQQVTLSCSPISGHRSVSWYQQTPGQGLQFLFEYFSETQRNKGNFPGRFSGRQFSNSRSEMNVSTLELGDSALYLCASSLDLGQGARSYTFGSGTRLTVV.